The rows below give T cell receptor beta chains drawn from one sample of a study of cytomegalovirus exposure and HLA in healthy donors. Produced via immunoSEQ multiplex PCR; TCRdb's table is partial and in-frame only. The sample yields 90,000 to 100,000 clones, approximately 90% seen once. The sequencing sample was made of PBMCs. Receptors originate from a woman aged 25 to 39 in good health and CMV-seronegative. The CDR3 runs from the conserved cysteine through the conserved F or W. D genes are given only for firm matches. The size field is filled for only some rows; it gives once, few, many or a size class.

clone_size | d_call | j_call | v_call | cdr3_aa | cdr3_nt
- | - | TRBJ1-3 | TRBV5-1 | CASSSTDSGTIYF | TGCGCCAGCAGCTCGACGGACAGTGGCACCATATATTTT
- | - | TRBJ2-7 | TRBV6-5 | CASTQGGRYEQYF | TGTGCCAGCACCCAGGGCGGCCGCTACGAGCAGTACTTC
- | - | TRBJ2-2 | TRBV27 | CASSSDRFIGGELFF | TGTGCCAGCAGCTCCGACAGGTTCATAGGCGGGGAGCTGTTTTTT
- | - | TRBJ2-5 | TRBV5-1 | CASSFREHQETQYF | TGCGCCAGCAGCTTTCGTGAACATCAAGAGACCCAGTACTTC
- | - | TRBJ2-7 | TRBV28 | CASRVTGGSYEQYF | TGTGCCAGCAGAGTGACAGGCGGGAGCTACGAGCAGTACTTC
few | - | TRBJ2-7 | TRBV28 | CASRQNTYEQYF | TGTGCCAGCAGACAAAATACCTACGAGCAGTACTTC
- | - | TRBJ1-5 | TRBV9 | CASSVEDGSQPQHF | TGTGCCAGCAGCGTAGAGGATGGGAGTCAGCCCCAGCATTTT
- | TRBD1 | TRBJ2-1 | TRBV6-5 | CASSPGTAAYNEQFF | TGTGCCAGCAGCCCCGGGACAGCCGCCTACAATGAGCAGTTCTTC
once | TRBD1 | TRBJ2-2 | TRBV6-5 | CASSSQGAGELFF | TGTGCCAGCAGTTCCCAGGGGGCCGGGGAGCTGTTTTTT
- | - | TRBJ2-1 | TRBV7-3 | CASSSRARSAYNEQFF | TGTGCCAGCAGTAGCAGAGCTAGGTCGGCCTACAATGAGCAGTTCTTC
- | TRBD1 | TRBJ2-4 | TRBV4-1 | CASSQPTQGANAKNIQYF | TGCGCCAGCAGCCAACCCACACAGGGGGCGAACGCCAAAAACATTCAGTACTTC
- | - | TRBJ1-2 | TRBV9 | CASSVEAGHSFYGYTF | TGTGCCAGCAGCGTAGAGGCAGGGCATAGCTTCTATGGCTACACCTTC
- | - | TRBJ1-1 | TRBV7-2 | CASSPQGQVINTEAFF | TGTGCCAGCAGCCCCCAGGGACAAGTAATTAACACTGAAGCTTTCTTT
- | TRBD2 | TRBJ2-3 | TRBV4-2 | CASSQSGGGSTDTQYF | TGTGCCAGCAGCCAAAGCGGGGGGGGTAGCACAGATACGCAGTATTTT
- | - | TRBJ1-4 | TRBV5-1 | CASRLEAFNEKLFF | TGCGCCAGCAGACTAGAGGCCTTCAATGAAAAACTGTTTTTT
- | - | TRBJ1-1 | TRBV27 | CASSRPGESTEAFF | TGTGCCAGCAGCCGCCCCGGGGAGAGCACTGAAGCTTTCTTT
- | - | TRBJ2-2 | TRBV6-5 | CASSYSMGQNTGELFF | TGTGCCAGCAGTTACTCGATGGGACAGAACACCGGGGAGCTGTTTTTT
once | TRBD1 | TRBJ2-1 | TRBV11-2 | CASSLDTGQGNEQFF | TGTGCCAGCAGCTTAGATACCGGACAGGGCAATGAGCAGTTCTTC
once | - | TRBJ2-7 | TRBV28 | CASSPGRSYEQYF | TGTGCCAGCAGCCCGGGGAGGTCGTACGAGCAGTACTTC
once | TRBD1 | TRBJ2-5 | TRBV7-8 | CASSFRHRGVEETQYF | TGTGCCAGCAGTTTCCGACACAGGGGAGTCGAAGAGACCCAGTACTTC
- | - | TRBJ2-3 | TRBV18 | CASSPGQSAMADTQYF | TGTGCCAGCTCACCCGGACAGTCCGCTATGGCAGATACGCAGTATTTT
- | TRBD2 | TRBJ2-3 | TRBV9 | CASSVVLAGADTQYF | TGTGCCAGCAGCGTAGTTCTAGCGGGAGCGGATACGCAGTATTTT
- | - | TRBJ2-7 | TRBV5-4 | CASSLVGGSLYEQYF | TGTGCCAGCAGCTTGGTTGGGGGGAGTCTCTACGAGCAGTACTTC
- | - | TRBJ2-1 | TRBV19 | CASSIREYNEQFF | TGTGCCAGTAGTATCCGGGAATACAATGAGCAGTTCTTC
- | TRBD1 | TRBJ1-2 | TRBV2 | CASSGLRTGATYGYTF | TGTGCCAGCAGTGGACTTCGGACAGGGGCAACCTATGGCTACACCTTC
- | - | TRBJ2-5 | TRBV7-9 | CASSFQGTAETQYF | TGTGCCAGCAGCTTCCAGGGCACGGCAGAGACCCAGTACTTC
- | - | TRBJ1-2 | TRBV6-1 | CASSEQEGWNYGYTF | TGTGCCAGCAGTGAACAAGAGGGATGGAACTATGGCTACACCTTC
- | TRBD1 | TRBJ2-1 | TRBV5-1 | CASSSSPRGRPNEQFF | TGCGCCAGCAGCTCCTCCCCCAGGGGGCGACCAAATGAGCAGTTCTTC
- | TRBD2 | TRBJ2-2 | TRBV27 | CASSLAGGVKTGELFF | TGTGCCAGCAGCCTCGCGGGAGGAGTCAAAACCGGGGAGCTGTTTTTT
- | - | TRBJ2-2 | TRBV11-3 | CASSPGSGKLFF | TGTGCCAGCAGCCCCGGGAGTGGGAAGCTGTTTTTT
- | - | TRBJ1-1 | TRBV7-2 | CASSFTGMSTEAFF | TGTGCCAGCAGCTTCACAGGGATGAGCACTGAAGCTTTCTTT
once | - | TRBJ2-7 | TRBV5-1 | CASSYSSYEQYF | TGCGCCAGCAGCTATAGCTCCTACGAGCAGTACTTC
- | TRBD1 | TRBJ1-5 | TRBV28 | CASSLWGTGGQPQHF | TGTGCCAGCAGTTTGTGGGGGACAGGGGGGCAGCCCCAGCATTTT
once | - | TRBJ1-5 | TRBV6-1 | CASSGPARTGNQPQHF | TGTGCCAGCAGTGGGCCTGCGAGGACTGGCAATCAGCCCCAGCATTTT
- | - | TRBJ2-5 | TRBV5-1 | CASSLGPGETQYF | TGCGCCAGCAGCTTGGGTCCAGGAGAGACCCAGTACTTC
- | - | TRBJ2-7 | TRBV21-1 | CASSNPGQGKGVNNEQYF | TGTGCCAGCAGCAATCCGGGACAGGGAAAAGGGGTGAACAACGAGCAGTACTTC
- | - | TRBJ2-1 | TRBV2 | CASSESHEQFF | TGTGCCAGCAGTGAATCTCATGAGCAGTTCTTC
- | TRBD2 | TRBJ2-1 | TRBV27 | CASSFFAGGDNEQFF | TGTGCCAGCAGTTTCTTTGCGGGAGGGGACAATGAGCAGTTCTTC
- | - | TRBJ2-3 | TRBV7-3 | CASSPTGFTDTQYF | TGTGCCAGCTCTCCGACAGGCTTCACAGATACGCAGTATTTT
- | - | TRBJ2-5 | TRBV5-1 | CASTDSSPETQYF | TGCGCCAGCACCGACAGTTCTCCAGAGACCCAGTACTTC
- | - | TRBJ1-3 | TRBV11-1 | CASSHSGNTIYF | TGTGCCAGCAGCCACAGTGGAAACACCATATATTTT
- | TRBD1 | TRBJ1-2 | TRBV6-6 | CASSNLRQGGYGYTF | TGTGCCAGCAGTAACCTCCGACAGGGGGGCTATGGCTACACCTTC
once | TRBD2 | TRBJ2-2 | TRBV9 | CASSGGLAGWWAGELFF | TGTGCCAGCAGCGGCGGACTAGCGGGATGGTGGGCCGGGGAGCTGTTTTTT
- | TRBD2 | TRBJ2-1 | TRBV6-5 | CASSYSGGSVQFF | TGTGCCAGCAGTTATAGCGGGGGGTCTGTGCAGTTCTTC
- | - | TRBJ1-5 | TRBV7-6 | CASSLVRGQNQPQHF | TGTGCCAGCAGCTTAGTCAGAGGGCAGAACCAGCCCCAGCATTTT
once | - | TRBJ1-1 | TRBV7-2 | CASSLGILGGTEAFF | TGTGCCAGCAGCTTAGGGATCCTGGGGGGCACTGAAGCTTTCTTT
- | - | TRBJ1-2 | TRBV5-1 | CASSLAGYGYTF | TGCGCCAGCAGCTTGGCCGGCTATGGCTACACCTTC
- | - | TRBJ2-7 | TRBV6-5 | CASSKVGGSYEQYF | TGTGCCAGCAGTAAGGTCGGGGGAAGCTACGAGCAGTACTTC
- | - | TRBJ1-5 | TRBV15 | CATSRERQVLQPQHF | TGTGCCACCAGCAGAGAACGACAGGTTCTCCAGCCCCAGCATTTT
- | TRBD2 | TRBJ2-1 | TRBV27 | CASSPGGGIKRNEQFF | TGTGCCAGCAGTCCCGGCGGGGGAATAAAGAGGAATGAGCAGTTCTTC
- | - | TRBJ1-3 | TRBV2 | CASSSGTSRNTIYF | TGTGCCAGCAGTAGCGGGACAAGTAGAAACACCATATATTTT
- | - | TRBJ1-3 | TRBV6-1 | CASSEAFVRNTIYF | TGTGCCAGCAGTGAAGCTTTCGTAAGAAACACCATATATTTT